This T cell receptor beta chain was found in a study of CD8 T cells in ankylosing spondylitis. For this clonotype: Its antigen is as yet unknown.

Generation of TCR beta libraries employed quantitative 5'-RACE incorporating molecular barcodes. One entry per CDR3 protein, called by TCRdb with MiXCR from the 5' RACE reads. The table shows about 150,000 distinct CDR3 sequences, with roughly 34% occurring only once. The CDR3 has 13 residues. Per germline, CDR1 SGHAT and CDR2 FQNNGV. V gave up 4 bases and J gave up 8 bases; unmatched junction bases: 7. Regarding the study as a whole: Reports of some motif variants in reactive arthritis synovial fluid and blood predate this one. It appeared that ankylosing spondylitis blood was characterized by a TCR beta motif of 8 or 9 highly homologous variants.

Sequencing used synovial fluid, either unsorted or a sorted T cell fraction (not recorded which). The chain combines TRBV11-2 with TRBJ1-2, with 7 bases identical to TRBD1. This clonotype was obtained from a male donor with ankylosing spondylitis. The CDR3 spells CASSYDRVGGYTF. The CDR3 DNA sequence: TGTGCCAGCAGCTACGACAGGGTGGGAGGCTACACCTTC. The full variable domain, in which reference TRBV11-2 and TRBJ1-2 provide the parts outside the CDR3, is EAGVAQSPRYKIIEKRQSVAFWCNPISGHATLYWYQQILGQGPKLLIQFQNNGVVDDSQLPKDRFSAERLKGVDSTLKIQPAKLEDSAVYLCASSYDRVGGYTFGSGTRLTVV.